The entry below gives a single T cell receptor (beta chain) sequence along with its context. This entry comes from a study of T cell responses to AZD1222 COVID-19 vaccine. Profiled with immunoSEQ multiplex PCR; TCRdb holds only in-frame clones, not every one. The table records approximately 70,000 clones, roughly 80% of them present only once. V lost 3 bases, J lost 4 bases, and 12 bases lay in between. The CDR3 spans 14 residues. In germline, CDR1 is LNHDA, CDR2 SQIVND (reference sequence). The sequence was collected from an adult in good health. The chain recombines TRBV19 with TRBJ1-1; the D gene is possibly TRBD1 (6 bases). The sequencing used peripheral blood, collected on day 0 of AZD1222 vaccination. As DNA, the CDR3 is TGTGCCAGTAGTATCCGGGGGCGAGGCACTGAAGCTTTCTTT. It specifies CASSIRGRGTEAFF. The full variable domain, rest sourced from reference TRBV19 and TRBJ1-1, is DGGITQSPKYLFRKEGQNVTLSCEQNLNHDAMYWYRQDPGQGLRLIYYSQIVNDFQKGDIAEGYSVSREKKESFPLTVTSAQKNPTAFYLCASSIRGRGTEAFFGQGTRLTVV.